This T cell receptor beta chain was captured by sequencing in a study of STAT3 mutations in large granular lymphocyte leukemia. Across the study: More than half of T-LGLL patients received immunosuppressive therapy. Study conclusions and caveats: After therapy, about 35% of the 18 patients switched clonotypes, all new clones STAT3 wild type. In T-cell large granular lymphocyte leukemia, about half of patients showed multiple immunodominant subclonotypes.

Comment on this clone: Its cognate antigen is unknown.

TCRbeta libraries averaged around 41,000 productive templates per sample. Produced via immunoSEQ multiplex PCR; TCRdb's table is partial and in-frame only. The sample yields 30,000 to 35,000 clones, approximately 80% seen once. This receptor was identified in a woman aged 45-65 years with T-cell large granular lymphocyte leukemia. Some clones in this sample may be carry-over from other donors' samples. Sequenced material: peripheral blood mononuclear cells.

CDR3 bases: TGCGCCAGCACCGGACAGGGGGCCAAAAACATTCAGTACTTC. Translated, it gives CASTGQGAKNIQYF. The rearrangement links TRBV10-1 to TRBJ2-4, with 9 bases fitting TRBD1. The CDR3 totals 14 residues. Germline lookup yields CDR1 WNHNN and CDR2 SYGVQD (reference sequence). Trimming cost V 7 bases and J 1 base; bases outside gene matches: 2.